This T cell receptor (beta chain) was identified during a study of shared clonotypes between healthy human individuals. The wider study: Per-donor plates numbered three CD4 naive, three CD4 memory, two CD8 naive and one CD8 memory.

Details on this clone: As yet, its antigen is unknown.

A deep-level run was used for the assay. Sequenced by immunoSEQ multiplex PCR; TCRdb stores in-frame clones only, minus some. The table has about 2.2 million clones, 85% to 95% seen once. CD8 cells regarded as naive lacked CD45RO, were positively chosen for CCR7, and omitted terminally differentiated effector memory CD45RA+ cells. Study outcomes and limitations: Between a few donors, naive CD4 clonotypes were shared at a level of about 5%.

CDR3 size: 16 residues. V lost 1 base to trimming and J lost 7 bases; unmatched junction nucleotides: 8. The germline V gene encodes CDR1 LGHNA and CDR2 YSLEER. The receptor was derived from a man aged 18-30 years in good health. Some clones in this sample may be carry-over from other donors' samples. The chain recombines TRBV4-3 with TRBJ2-1, with 9 positions matching TRBD2. Sequenced sample: naive CD8+ T cells from PBMCs. CDR3 bases: TGCGCCAGCAGCCAAGTTTCTAGCGGGATGCCTAATGAGCAGTTCTTC. It is translated as CASSQVSSGMPNEQFF.